Below, one T cell receptor (beta chain) is given with its context. Its matching antigen is unknown. This entry is derived from a study of CD8+CD57+ T cells in acquired aplastic anemia. Study-wide results and limits: The study found no significant CD8+ Simpson's diversity difference between patients and controls.

By flow cytometry, patients selected for sequencing had shown an expansion of CD8+CD57+ cells. Germline assignment: CDR1 SEHNR and CDR2 FQNEAQ (reference sequence). V was trimmed by 0 bases and J by 13 bases, leaving 22 bases between them. This CDR3 is 15 amino acids long. Investigators profiled TCR beta VDJ and CDR3 from genomic DNA template. One entry per CDR3 protein, called by TCRdb with MiXCR from the reads. The table has a few hundred thousand distinct CDR3 sequences, approximately 80% seen once; the top ten hold around 40%. This receptor was taken from a human donor with aplastic anemia. The chain is built from TRBV7-9 and TRBJ2-7; D unresolved. The sequencing sample was made of sorted CD4+, CD8+, or CD8+CD57+ T cells (not recorded which) from PBMCs. Here the CDR3 DNA reads TGTGCCAGCAGCTTAGCCCCCACAGATACGCAGTATTTTTACGTC. It specifies CASSLAPTDTQYFYV.